This TCR beta chain was sequenced during a study of CD8+ T cells in alopecia areata. Study summary: Percent of scalp involved defined treated patients' severity scores.

Described treatment: oral pan-JAK inhibitor, 5-10 mg twice daily. Trimming removed 4 bases from V and 7 bases from J, with 11 bases in between. The CDR3 runs 12 residues. Germline V CDR1 and CDR2: SQVTM, ANQGSEA. As the sequencing template, cDNA was produced by extracting RNA and reverse transcribing it. Using immunoSEQ multiplex PCR, the repertoire was profiled, and TCRdb retains in-frame clones only, with some absent. The table lists about 210,000 clones, approximately 70% of them singletons. The chain couples TRBV29-1 to TRBJ2-1; a weak D match, TRBD2 (6 bases). This TCR derives from a human donor with alopecia areata. The starting material was CD4+ T cells sorted from blood, obtained between weeks 43 and 45, from a patient treated with tofacitinib. CDR3 protein: CSVATSQNEQFF. For the CDR3, the DNA is TGCAGCGTTGCAACTAGCCAAAATGAGCAGTTCTTC.